The 16 T cell receptor beta chains below come from one sample, sequenced in a study of immune heterogeneity within non-small cell lung tumors. TCR beta CDR3 was amplified by multiplex PCR, first round approximately 10 cycles, 32 V and 13 J primers. MiXCR, run by TCRdb on the multiplex PCR reads, gives a single entry per CDR3 protein. The profile covers 3,000 to 3,500 distinct CDR3 sequences, with 25% to 30% appearing a single time and 8% to 13% taken by the ten largest. Template came from bulk tumor genomic DNA, at 600 ng per sample. Biopsy collection occurred during surgery, with several far-apart biopsies per primary tumor. Curative operations were performed on patients who had untreated, newly diagnosed non-small cell lung cancer. Sequencing used lung tumor tissue. The receptors originated from a man in his 60s with non-small cell lung cancer.

This clonotype was seen only a few times. The V call is TRBV2, the J call TRBJ2-3; TRBD2 is a possible D gene (5 bases). Trimming left V 3 bases short and J 0 bases short, with 10 bases between. Per germline, CDR1 SNHLY and CDR2 FYNNEI. The CDR3 is made up of 15 amino acids. CDR3 loop: CASSDSAASTDTQYF. The CDR3 DNA reads TGTGCCAGCAGTGATAGCGCGGCTAGCACAGATACGCAGTATTTT.

The gene calls are TRBV3-1 and TRBJ2-1; D is uncertain. The CDR3 has 13 residues. CDR1 and CDR2 (germline): LGHDT, YNNKEL (reference sequence). The V end lost 8 bases, the J end lost 6 bases, and 14 bases lay between the germline ends. The CDR3 DNA reads TGTGCCAGCTTCTCCCTAGGGTTCAATGAGCAGTTCTTC. Protein sequence: CASFSLGFNEQFF.

This chain joins TRBV11-2 and TRBJ2-3; TRBD2 matches 8 bases. The CDR3 loop spans 15 amino acids. The V gene end was trimmed by 5 bases and the J gene end by 0 bases; junction bases not matched to a gene: 4. Germline V gene sequence: CDR1 SGHAT, CDR2 FQNNGV. CDR3 protein: CASSQRLASTDTQYF. The CDR3 bases are TGTGCCAGCAGCCAGCGACTAGCGAGCACAGATACGCAGTATTTT.

The chain uses TRBV2 and TRBJ2-5, with D possibly being TRBD1 (5 bases). The CDR3 spans 13 residues. CDR1 SNHLY and CDR2 FYNNEI come from the germline V gene. V lost 3 bases, J lost 5 bases, and 10 bases lay in between. The CDR3 sequence: CASSDRVRETQYF. The DNA of the CDR3 is TGTGCCAGCAGTGACAGGGTCCGGGAGACCCAGTACTTC.

The sample holds one count of this clonotype. This chain connects TRBV6-1 to TRBJ2-3, with 11 bases identical to TRBD1. CDR1 and CDR2 (germline): MNHNS, SASEGT. The CDR3 loop spans 15 amino acids. After removal of 5 bases from V and 7 bases from J, the junction contained 8 bases not matched to a gene. CDR3 bases: TGTGCCAGCAGTAAGTTCGGACAGGGGGCATATACGCAGTATTTT. This gives the protein CASSKFGQGAYTQYF.

The chain uses TRBV5-5 and TRBJ2-1; TRBD2 matches 8 bases. With 4 bases clipped from V and 13 bases from J, the junction kept 10 bases outside the gene matches. CDR3 size: 13 residues. Germline-derived CDR1 and CDR2 are SGHKS and YYEKEE (reference sequence). The chain's CDR3 is CASSPLPLAVQFF. CDR3 coding DNA: TGTGCCAGCAGCCCGTTGCCACTAGCGGTCCAGTTCTTC. Together with reference TRBV5-5 and TRBJ2-1, the CDR3 gives the full variable domain: DAGVTQSPTHLIKTRGQQVTLRCSPISGHKSVSWYQQVLGQGPQFIFQYYEKEERGRGNFPDRFSARQFPNYSSELNVNALLLGDSALYLCASSPLPLAVQFFGPGTRLTVL.

A few counts support this clonotype. This sequence joins TRBV6-1 and TRBJ1-3; weak D call: TRBD1 (5 bases). The ends were cut back, 10 bases at V and 2 bases at J, with 21 bases in the middle. The CDR3 is 16 residues long. Germline CDR1 reads MNHNS; CDR2 reads SASEGT. DNA for the CDR3: TGTGCCACCTTTAAACGGGGCGTTTACCCTGGAAACACCATATATTTT. This encodes CATFKRGVYPGNTIYF.

Worth noting for this clonotype: The junction and the germline gene differ at one end; a read error may be behind it. The chain carries TRBV29-1 and TRBJ1-1; maybe TRBD1 (6 bases). Per germline, CDR1 SQVTM and CDR2 ANQGSEA. The length of the CDR3 is 13 residues. CDR3 sequence: CSVQGQGNTEVFF. CDR3 in DNA: TGCAGCGTTCAGGGGCAGGGGAACACTGAAGTTTTCTTT.

This rearrangement joins TRBV3-1 to TRBJ1-1; no clear D gene. CDR3 length: 14 residues. Trimming removed 5 bases at V and 0 bases at J, with 10 bases between. The germline V gene encodes CDR1 LGHDT and CDR2 YNNKEL (reference sequence). CDR3 nucleotides: TGTGCCAGCAGCGCAGGACCGCTGAACACTGAAGCTTTCTTT. Amino acid sequence: CASSAGPLNTEAFF.

This clonotype is judged medium-sized (0.01 to 0.1%). V gene TRBV20-1 combines with J gene TRBJ2-3; 11 nucleotides match TRBD2. CDR3 length equals 15 residues. Germline-derived CDR1 and CDR2 are DFQATT and SNEGSKA (reference sequence). The V gene end was trimmed by 6 bases and the J gene end by 1 base; junction bases not matched to a gene: 6. CDR3 region: CSARGTSGGTDTQYF. For the CDR3, the DNA is TGCAGTGCCAGGGGGACTAGCGGCGGCACAGATACGCAGTATTTT.

This clonotype was recorded a few times. The CDR3 DNA reads TGTGCCAGCAGCTTAGCGGGTCTAGCGGGAGATACTGAGCAGTTCTTC. This gives the protein CASSLAGLAGDTEQFF. The chain combines TRBV7-8 with TRBJ2-1; 10 bases agree with TRBD2. The V gene's germline CDR1 is SGHVS and CDR2 FQNEAQ. The V and J ends lost 0 bases and 9 bases, in that order; junction bases with no gene match: 8. This CDR3 contains 16 residues.

In its sample, this clonotype ranks as medium-sized. The chain is built from TRBV12-3 or TRBV12-4 and TRBJ1-5, with 7 bases matching TRBD1. This CDR3 spans 13 amino acids. J lost 4 bases, V lost 4 bases, and 1 base had no gene match. The CDR3 DNA follows: TGTGCCAGCAGTTACAGGGGAAATCAGCCCCAGCATTTT. Translating it yields CASSYRGNQPQHF.

The sample holds a few counts of this clonotype. The rearrangement links TRBV20-1 to TRBJ2-3; D is uncertain. Looked up from germline, CDR1 is DFQATT and CDR2 is SNEGSKA (reference sequence). The CDR3 is made up of 16 amino acids. With 0 bases removed from V and 3 bases from J, the gap between germline ends came to 16 bases. The DNA of the CDR3 is TGCAGTGCTAGAGATCTTGGATCTATTTTAACAGATACGCAGTATTTT. Translated: CSARDLGSILTDTQYF.

This rearrangement joins TRBV28 to TRBJ2-3; 12 nucleotides match TRBD2. The CDR3 totals 17 residues. Germline V gene data show CDR1 as MDHEN and CDR2 as SYDVKM. V lost 4 bases, J lost 8 bases, and 13 bases stayed unmatched. The CDR3 sequence: CASSSLAGGSYALTQYF. The CDR3, as DNA: TGTGCCAGCAGTTCGCTAGCGGGAGGGTCCTATGCACTTACGCAGTATTTT.

Regarding this clonotype: The junction and the germline gene differ at one end; a read error may be behind it. This sequence joins TRBV7-3 and TRBJ1-2; D possibly corresponds to TRBD1 (6 bases). CDR1 and CDR2 (germline): SGHTA, FQGTGA. The CDR3 length is 12 residues. Here the CDR3 reads CARSLNREVLTF. CDR3 DNA: TGTGCCAGAAGCTTAAACAGGGAAGTACTCACCTTC.

This clonotype was detected only a few times. The V and J genes are TRBV6-1 and TRBJ2-2, with D perhaps being TRBD1 or TRBD2 (6 bases each). V lost 7 bases, J lost 4 bases, and 19 bases lay in between. There are 16 residues in the CDR3. Germline assignment: CDR1 MNHNS and CDR2 SASEGT. CDR3 bases: TGTGCCAGCACCCCATCCCCGGGGGCTGGCACCGGGGAGCTGTTTTTT. It codes for CASTPSPGAGTGELFF.